Below, one T cell receptor beta chain is given with its context. The antigen is not known. The DNA is left out, because the CDR3 cannot be placed on it with certainty; the CDR3 is given as TCRdb lists it. The data were obtained in a study of blood T cells in healthy people across ages. Study findings and constraints: Observed TCR beta diversity per million T cells went down as age went up. This fall followed a roughly linear course with age.

Germline V gives CDR1 SGHTA, CDR2 FQGNSA. The CDR3 has 14 amino acids, counting both end residues. Aged about 6 to 100, donors were systemically healthy Caucasians from Russia. The authors ran a second PCR of 7 to 11 cycles using a sample-barcoded 5' primer and a J-beta primer mix. TCRdb reprocessed the 5' RACE reads with MiXCR, giving one entry per CDR3 protein. Among about 680,000 distinct CDR3 sequences listed, 49% were seen once. Sequencing was carried out using blood. The chain links TRBV7-2 to TRBJ2-1; the table's D call TRBD2 went unverified against the DNA. This clonotype was obtained from a woman in her sixties or seventies in good health. The CDR3 loop reads CASSLTVASGTRFF.